This TCR beta chain was recovered during a study of blood T cell repertoires in COVID-19. For the study at large: Acute and convalescent COVID-19 specimens originated in the United States, Italy and Spain. In each case, the material was cDNA or gDNA derived from T cells, B-cell-depleted T cells, or PBMCs.

The CDR3 consists of 16 residues. Trimming at V came to 4 bases and at J to 9 bases, leaving 11 bases not matched to a gene. Germline V gives CDR1 LNHDA, CDR2 SQIVND (reference sequence). Authors' processing steps: It was from reference gene primer amplification that nucleated cell counts were estimated. Data came from immunoSEQ multiplex PCR; TCRdb stores just in-frame clones and leaves some out. V, J and clone size were drawn from that table, and D and trimming were deduced from the DNA. The table records about 60,000 clones, around 83% of them present only once. The chain joins TRBV19 to TRBJ2-1; 11 bases fit TRBD2. The material sequenced was peripheral blood. The TCR comes from a human donor in a cohort sampled during active COVID-19. In DNA form, the CDR3 reads TGTGCCAGTAGTACCGCCGGGACTAGCGGCAGTGGTGAGCAGTTCTTC. It specifies CASSTAGTSGSGEQFF.